A single sample gave rise to the 17 T cell receptor beta chains below, sequenced in a study of blood T cell repertoires in COVID-19 (TCRdb year 2020). Libraries were prepared through the immunoSEQ multiplex PCR assay. Here the immuneACCESS table is served through TCRdb, limited to in-frame sequences with V and J called. Missing clones are a known gap in these copies; in checked studies unresolved V genes cover under half, and the rest lacks a known reason. The sample has 250,000 to 350,000 clones on record, 85% to 90% of them singletons. The ten largest account for under 4.5% of the sample. The material sequenced was peripheral blood. These receptors came from a woman between 45 and 60 years old with active or convalescent COVID-19.

V gene TRBV28 combines with J gene TRBJ2-1; unclear D gene. Germline values: CDR1 MDHEN, CDR2 SYDVKM. The CDR3 runs 16 residues. Trimming took off 7 bases at V and 5 bases at J, with 21 bases between the two ends. This CDR3 reads CASTLSSGSRNNEQFF. Written as DNA, the CDR3 is TGTGCCAGCACCCTAAGTAGTGGCTCGAGGAACAATGAGCAGTTCTTC. Full variable domain (outside the CDR3, taken from reference TRBV28 and TRBJ2-1): DVKVTQSSRYLVKRTGEKVFLECVQDMDHENMFWYRQDPGLGLRLIYFSYDVKMKEKGDIPEGYSVSREKKERFSLILESASTNQTSMYLCASTLSSGSRNNEQFFGPGTRLTVL.

V gene TRBV25-1 combines with J gene TRBJ1-2; no firm D call. V was pared by 3 bases and J by 6 bases, with 11 bases between. The CDR3 consists of 13 residues. CDR1 is MGHDK and CDR2 is SYGVNS in the germline V gene. The CDR3 loop reads CASSDSTRNGYTF. CDR3 bases: TGTGCCAGCAGTGACTCGACAAGGAATGGCTACACCTTC.

J is TRBJ2-1 and V is TRBV4-1; no firm D call. Per germline, CDR1 MGHRA and CDR2 YSYEKL. Between the trimmed V and J ends, which lost 0 bases and 5 bases, there was a span of 5 bases. CDR3 length: 13 residues. CDR3 coding DNA: TGCGCCAGCAGCCAAGATCCCGACAATGAGCAGTTCTTC. Its translation is CASSQDPDNEQFF.

The chain joins TRBV30 to TRBJ2-1; TRBD1 might be the D (6 bases). Germline loops: CDR1 GTSNPN, CDR2 SVGIG (reference sequence). The CDR3 consists of 13 residues. V lost 3 bases to trimming and J lost 5 bases, with 11 bases between them. The CDR3 region has the DNA TGTGCCTGGAGCCGGGACAAACACAATGAGCAGTTCTTC. It translates to CAWSRDKHNEQFF.

The J gene is TRBJ2-1, the V gene TRBV18, with TRBD2 identical over 10 bases. With 1 base clipped from V and 4 bases from J, the junction kept 7 bases outside the gene matches. Germline V lookup: CDR1 KGHSH, CDR2 LQKENI. This CDR3 comprises 17 residues. The CDR3 spells CASSPRRLAGPYNEQFF. The CDR3 DNA reads TGTGCCAGCTCACCACGGAGACTAGCGGGCCCTTACAATGAGCAGTTCTTC.

The rearrangement links TRBV7-2 to TRBJ2-7, with TRBD2 as a possible D gene (6 bases). Trimming shortened V by 5 bases and J by 3 bases, and 17 bases separated the two germline ends. The germline CDR1 and CDR2 sequences are SGHTA and FQGNSA. This CDR3 spans 15 amino acids. CDR3 residues: CASSPRGLQDYEQYF. CDR3 nucleotides: TGTGCCAGCAGCCCACGGGGACTCCAGGACTACGAGCAGTACTTC.

The rearrangement uses TRBV12-5 and TRBJ2-7; 7 bases agree with TRBD2. Looked up from germline, CDR1 is LGHNT and CDR2 is FRNRAP. The CDR3 consists of 15 residues. After removal of 0 bases from V and 1 base from J, the junction contained 3 bases not matched to a gene. CDR3 residues: CASGLVGGGSYEQYF. In DNA form, the CDR3 reads TGTGCTAGTGGTTTGGTAGGCGGGGGATCCTACGAGCAGTACTTC.

The chain has TRBV29-1 and TRBJ2-3, with 11 bases matching TRBD2. The length of the CDR3 is 16 residues. CDR1 is SQVTM, CDR2 ANQGSEA, per germline. With V trimmed by 4 bases and J by 0 bases, 6 bases remained unmatched. CDR3 amino acids: CSVGLAGGPSTDTQYF. CDR3 sequence (DNA): TGCAGCGTTGGATTAGCGGGAGGGCCGAGCACAGATACGCAGTATTTT.

The chain recombines TRBV21-1 with TRBJ2-3; TRBD2 reflects the table's D call only, with no check against the DNA. TRBV21-1 constitutes a pseudogene. The CDR3 runs to 20 residues. In nucleotides, the CDR3 is TGTGCCAGCAGCAAAGACGTTAGCAAGTCTCGGTCTTGTACGACAGATACGCAGTATTTT. It specifies CASSKDVSKSRSCTTDTQYF.

V and J are TRBV4-3 and TRBJ2-7, with 9 bases lining up with TRBD1. This CDR3 region has 15 residues. CDR1 LGHNA and CDR2 YSLEER come from the germline V gene. V trimming: 2 bases; J trimming: 2 bases; junction bases outside the gene matches: 4. CDR3: CASSQLRTGAYEQYF. The CDR3 DNA is TGCGCCAGCAGCCAACTCCGGACAGGGGCCTACGAGCAGTACTTC.

V and J are TRBV28 and TRBJ2-1, with 14 bases matching TRBD2. The germline V gene has CDR1 MDHEN and CDR2 SYDVKM. CDR3 size: 18 residues. Trimming cost V 6 bases and J 6 bases; bases outside gene matches: 13. The CDR3 spells CASSQTSGRALERNEQFF. The CDR3 DNA sequence: TGTGCCAGCAGCCAGACTAGCGGGAGGGCCCTTGAACGCAATGAGCAGTTCTTC. Supplemented by reference TRBV28 and TRBJ2-1, the full variable domain reads DVKVTQSSRYLVKRTGEKVFLECVQDMDHENMFWYRQDPGLGLRLIYFSYDVKMKEKGDIPEGYSVSREKKERFSLILESASTNQTSMYLCASSQTSGRALERNEQFFGPGTRLTVL.

About this clone itself: The same CDR3 is also encoded by other DNA sequences in this sample. The V call is TRBV29-1, the J call TRBJ1-1; no clear D gene. The V end was cut by 1 base, the J end by 0 bases, with 6 bases between. Germline loops: CDR1 SQVTM, CDR2 ANQGSEA. This CDR3 is built from 13 residues. The DNA of the CDR3 is TGCAGCGTTGAAGGCAGGTTGAACACTGAAGCTTTCTTT. Encoded protein: CSVEGRLNTEAFF.

The chain has TRBV9 and TRBJ1-3; D is unclear. This CDR3 is built from 17 residues. The germline gives CDR1 SGDLS, CDR2 YYNGEE. With 3 bases removed from V and 1 base from J, the gap between germline ends came to 17 bases. CDR3: CASSGGEKKGSGNTIYF. CDR3 nucleotides: TGTGCCAGCAGCGGGGGAGAAAAAAAAGGTTCTGGAAACACCATATATTTT.

The chain recombines TRBV18 with TRBJ1-1, with D hard to call. CDR1 and CDR2 (germline): KGHSH, LQKENI. The length of the CDR3 is 15 residues. Trimming left V 3 bases short and J 4 bases short, with 15 bases between. DNA for the CDR3: TGTGCCAGCTCACCGAATTCGCGCGGAGGCACTGAAGCTTTCTTT. It encodes CASSPNSRGGTEAFF. The full variable domain, in which reference TRBV18 and TRBJ1-1 provide the parts outside the CDR3, is NAGVMQNPRHLVRRRGQEARLRCSPMKGHSHVYWYRQLPEEGLKFMVYLQKENIIDESGMPKERFSAEFPKEGPSILRIQQVVRGDSAAYFCASSPNSRGGTEAFFGQGTRLTVV.

The J gene is TRBJ2-1, the V gene TRBV15; possible D gene TRBD1, 5 bases. Germline lookup yields CDR1 LNHNV and CDR2 YYDKDF (reference sequence). The ends were cut back, 4 bases at V and 3 bases at J, with 16 bases in the middle. The length of the CDR3 is 16 residues. CDR3 region: CATSKPGQGYYNEQFF. In nucleotides, the CDR3 is TGTGCCACCAGCAAACCGGGCCAGGGATACTACAATGAGCAGTTCTTC. Combining the CDR3 with reference TRBV15 and TRBJ2-1 gives the whole variable domain DAMVIQNPRYQVTQFGKPVTLSCSQTLNHNVMYWYQQKSSQAPKLLFHYYDKDFNNEADTPDNFQSRRPNTSFCFLDIRSPGLGDTAMYLCATSKPGQGYYNEQFFGPGTRLTVL.

This chain connects TRBV11-3 to TRBJ2-2, with D possibly being TRBD2 (7 bases). The V end was cut by 5 bases, the J end by 5 bases, with 18 bases between. Germline CDR1 reads SGHNT; CDR2 reads YENEEA. This CDR3 is 16 amino acids long. The CDR3 sequence is CASSTGPGEGTGELFF. In nucleotides, the CDR3 is TGTGCCAGCAGCACTGGGCCAGGGGAGGGGACCGGGGAGCTGTTTTTT.

The chain employs TRBV7-9 and TRBJ2-7, with TRBD2 matching 8 bases. The length of the CDR3 is 15 residues. The germline CDR1 and CDR2 sequences are SEHNR and FQNEAQ (reference sequence). With 3 bases clipped from V and 1 base from J, the junction kept 5 bases outside the gene matches. This CDR3 reads CASSFPSGRSYEQYF. CDR3 in DNA: TGTGCCAGCAGCTTTCCTAGCGGGCGATCCTACGAGCAGTACTTC.